The rows below give T cell receptor beta chains drawn from one sample of a study of vaccination and CD4 T cells after COVID-19. In TCRdb, the PCR reads were re-called with MiXCR into one record per CDR3 protein. The sample includes about 15,000 distinct CDR3 sequences, approximately 31% of them seen just once. Their antigens remain unidentified. Specimen: cultured CD4+ T cells from blood. The receptors were gathered from a human donor with COVID-19. Each CDR3 is given with its conserved first and last residue. The D gene is left open where the match is weak. Size is omitted from some rows. Given values are once, few, many or a class for expanded clones.

>few|TRBJ1-1|.|TRBV15
CATSRDYGAVNTEAFF
TGTGCCACCAGCAGAGATTACGGGGCGGTGAACACTGAAGCTTTCTTT
>.|TRBJ2-1|.|TRBV9
CASSVDPRGSYNEQFF
TGTGCCAGCAGCGTAGACCCGAGGGGCTCCTACAATGAGCAGTTCTTC
>few|TRBJ1-5|.|TRBV6-5
CASSLEKSNQPQHF
TGTGCCAGCAGTTTGGAGAAGAGCAATCAGCCCCAGCATTTT
>.|TRBJ2-5|.|TRBV19
CASTPGMQGETQYF
TGTGCCAGTACCCCCGGGATGCAGGGTGAGACCCAGTACTTC
>.|TRBJ2-2|TRBD2|TRBV6-5
CASSYLAGNTGELFF
TGTGCCAGCAGTTACCTAGCGGGGAACACCGGGGAGCTGTTTTTT
>.|TRBJ1-5|.|TRBV7-9
CASSSEGASNQPQHF
TGTGCCAGCAGCTCGGAAGGGGCGAGCAATCAGCCCCAGCATTTT
>.|TRBJ2-2|.|TRBV10-3
CAISDRANTGELFF
TGTGCCATCAGTGACAGAGCGAACACCGGGGAGCTGTTTTTT
>.|TRBJ2-5|TRBD2|TRBV12-3/TRBV12-4
CASSVSSGGTEETQYF
TGTGCCAGCAGTGTATCTAGCGGGGGGACGGAAGAGACCCAGTACTTC
>.|TRBJ1-2|.|TRBV15
CATSIRSGTANYGYTF
TGTGCCACCAGCATACGATCCGGGACGGCTAACTATGGCTACACCTTC
>.|TRBJ2-7|.|TRBV15
CATSRDPRGEQYF
TGTGCCACCAGCAGAGATCCCAGGGGAGAGCAGTACTTC
>few|TRBJ1-4|.|TRBV6-5
CASSYSYSTNEKLFF
TGTGCCAGCAGTTACTCCTATTCAACTAATGAAAAACTGTTTTTT
>.|TRBJ2-3|.|TRBV24-1
CATSDASSSNTDTQYF
TGTGCCACCAGTGATGCAAGCTCCTCGAACACAGATACGCAGTATTTT
>.|TRBJ2-6|.|TRBV7-9
CASSDATLGDSGANVLTF
TGTGCCAGCAGCGACGCGACCTTGGGAGACTCTGGGGCCAACGTCCTGACTTTC
>once|TRBJ1-2|TRBD1|TRBV14
CASSLTGAHGYTF
TGTGCCAGCAGCCTGACAGGGGCACACGGCTACACCTTC
>few|TRBJ2-3|.|TRBV7-2
CASSSLGASTDTQYF
TGTGCCAGCAGCTCCCTTGGCGCCAGCACAGATACGCAGTATTTT
>medium-sized|TRBJ1-5|TRBD1|TRBV20-1
CSAEQGANQPQHF
TGCAGTGCTGAACAGGGGGCGAATCAGCCCCAGCATTTT
>few|TRBJ2-3|.|TRBV7-2
CASTESSRGTDTQYF
TGTGCCAGCACCGAATCATCTAGGGGCACAGATACGCAGTATTTT
>.|TRBJ2-4|TRBD2|TRBV2
CASSTSGGIAKNIQYF
TGTGCGAGCAGTACTAGCGGGGGGATAGCCAAAAACATTCAGTACTTC
>.|TRBJ1-2|TRBD1|TRBV20-1
CSAIGGSDRVSYTF
TGCAGTGCCATAGGGGGGAGCGACAGGGTGAGCTACACCTTC